This T cell receptor beta chain was profiled in a study of shared clonotypes between healthy human individuals (dated by TCRdb to 2020 to 2022). Background on the whole study: A couple of women and a few men aged 18 to 49 years were included in the cohort. Per donor, three plates each were used for CD4 naive and CD4 memory, two for CD8 naive, and one for CD8 memory. Blood TCR repertoires of five healthy adults were deeply sequenced to estimate repertoire size and the extent of clonotype sharing between individuals. Different laboratories and diverse techniques were used to prepare libraries and sequence TCR repertoires, to increase sequencing depth and limit assay-specific biases. Between about 0.8 and 9 billion PBMCs per donor were obtained by leukapheresis.

V lost 0 bases and J lost 2 bases; the stretch between them is 9 bases long. The germline V gene gives CDR1 as MGHRA and CDR2 as YSYEKL. Reading from cysteine to phenylalanine, the CDR3 counts 15 amino acids. The CDR3 DNA has 45 bases and is translated from base 1. Using the deep immunoSEQ assay, TCR CDR3 regions were amplified from genomic DNA by multiplex PCR. Genomic DNA extracted from each cell subset was distributed evenly over all wells of several immunoSEQ 96-well plates, and each plate served as one replicate. For sorted subsets, each replicate PCR was loaded with 200 ng genomic DNA, equivalent to 32,000 or so T cell genomes. Purified libraries were quantified with a Qubit 3.0 fluorometer, sized on a Bioanalyzer 2100, and re-quantified with the KAPA Library Quantification kit. Each immunoSEQ 96-well plate was sequenced on its own single-read 150-cycle Illumina NextSeq 550 flow cell. As for how the authors treated the data: Because only junctional sequences without quality scores were contained in the immunoSEQ output, filtering matching that applied to full-length reads could not be performed. Sequences were annotated with PyIR, a Python wrapper for IgBLAST v1.9, using IMGT germline references to assign V/J genes and CDR3. Reads were filtered out if the reads had weak V/J assignments (E-value above 1e-6), no CDR3, stop codons, out-of-frame junctions, or ambiguous translated residues. V3J clonotypes were defined by identical inferred V gene, J gene, and CDR3 amino acid sequence. The percentage overlap between two repertoires was calculated by dividing the number of shared unique clonotypes by the size of the smaller repertoire. Repertoire richness was assessed with RTK rarefaction, the Chao1 estimator, and Recon v2.1 estimates of unobserved clonotypes. OLGA was used to compute generation probabilities for all TCRbeta clonotypes that the gDNA method yielded from a few donors. This immuneACCESS table, as held by TCRdb, lists in-frame sequences with V and J called but not all clones. Of the missing ones, under half trace to an unresolved V gene in checked studies; the others have no known cause. That table is the source of V, J and clone size, and D and trimming were worked out from the DNA. In this sample the table shows 550,000 to 800,000 clones, under 80% of which occur a single time. The ten largest clones take up 1.5% to 2% of the sample.

A note on this clone: It has no known antigen specificity. The input lacks base qualities; no much larger clone sits a single base away.

What the research found in general, with its limitations: Rarefaction of sorted-subset datasets indicated incomplete sequencing despite the large sequencing depth. Based on pairwise subsampling, the degree of clonotype sharing among donors was expected to be affected by sequencing depth. Higher generation probabilities were observed for clonotypes shared by all four sorted-subset donors than for non-shared clonotypes. Naive subsets generally had larger estimated clonotype richness than memory subsets. Because the study included a small number of donors, the genetic and exposure-history diversity represented was limited. Only blood was sampled, and tissue TCR repertoires likely differ from those in blood. When several donors were compared, the shared fraction of clonotypes was 5% to 6.5% for naive CD4, 3.5% to 4% for naive CD8, 2.3% for memory CD4, and 0.4% for memory CD8.

Healthy HIV-negative adults with no recently reported acute infections or vaccinations were included as donors. Every donor was a Caucasian adult living in Nashville, Tennessee, USA. CD4+ T cells were enriched by magnetic negative selection; naive cells were then positively selected on CD45RA, and the negative fraction formed the memory subset. After blood collection by leukapheresis, PBMCs were isolated using Ficoll-Histopaque density gradient centrifugation and then cryopreserved in the vapor phase of liquid nitrogen. Analytical flow cytometry was used to check the purity and quantity of each magnetically sorted T cell population. From each sorted fraction, genomic DNA was isolated and quantified by UV absorbance on a Nanodrop 2000c.

Specimen: memory CD4+ T cells sorted from blood. The cell subset or site label here, explained by the study, means: CD45RA-negative fraction. The sequence derives from a woman aged 25 to 45 in good health. The sequence links TRBV4-1 to TRBJ2-3, with no confident D gene call. The nucleotides are TGCGCCAGCAGCCAAGATCGGCACCTCACAGATACGCAGTATTTT. This translates into CASSQDRHLTDTQYF.